The rows below give T cell receptor beta chains drawn from one sample of a study of cytomegalovirus exposure and HLA in healthy donors. This table comes from immunoSEQ multiplex PCR, and its TCRdb copy is limited to in-frame clones, with some not included. The repertoire includes around 220,000 clones, nearly 80% of them detected once, and 1.5% to 2% sits in the top ten. Sequenced input: PBMCs. The receptors were sampled from a man between 18 and 35 years old in good health and CMV-seronegative. Both conserved end residues are part of each CDR3. D genes are given only for firm matches. The size field is filled for only some rows; it gives once, few, many or a size class.

CDR3 protein,CDR3 DNA,clone size,CDR3 length,J gene,D gene,V gene
CASSRRLQDYNEQFF,TGTGCCAGTAGCCGGAGGTTGCAGGACTACAATGAGCAGTTCTTC,.,15,TRBJ2-1,.,TRBV19
CASSFNPSGSSYEQYF,TGTGCCAGCAGTTTTAATCCCAGCGGGAGTTCCTACGAGCAGTACTTC,.,16,TRBJ2-7,TRBD2,TRBV28
CASSLQGSADTQYF,TGTGCCAGCAGCCTACAGGGATCTGCAGATACGCAGTATTTT,.,14,TRBJ2-3,.,TRBV7-9
CASSLQNEQFF,TGTGCCAGCAGCTTACAAAATGAGCAGTTCTTC,once,11,TRBJ2-1,.,TRBV11-2
CASSEAAGVNTGELFF,TGTGCCAGCAGTGAAGCCGCAGGGGTAAACACCGGGGAGCTGTTTTTT,.,16,TRBJ2-2,.,TRBV6-1
CASRDSIYEQYF,TGTGCCAGCCGGGACAGTATCTACGAGCAGTACTTC,.,12,TRBJ2-7,TRBD1,TRBV28
CASSSISGGDYNEQFF,TGTGCCAGCAGCTCAATTAGCGGGGGGGACTACAATGAGCAGTTCTTC,.,16,TRBJ2-1,TRBD2,TRBV7-2
CASSFTGAVEETQYF,TGTGCCAGCAGCTTTACAGGCGCCGTCGAGGAGACCCAGTACTTC,.,15,TRBJ2-5,.,TRBV7-6
CASSSPYEQYF,TGTGCCAGCAGTTCCCCGTACGAGCAGTACTTC,.,11,TRBJ2-7,.,TRBV28
CASSSGLGLFF,TGTGCCAGCAGCTCCGGACTGGGGCTGTTTTTT,.,11,TRBJ1-4,.,TRBV11-3
CAWSVQEREQFF,TGTGCCTGGAGTGTACAAGAGCGGGAGCAGTTCTTC,.,12,TRBJ2-1,.,TRBV30
CASSPSRGGTGVDSPLHF,TGTGCCAGCAGCCCCTCAAGGGGCGGGACAGGGGTTGATTCACCCCTCCACTTT,once,18,TRBJ1-6,TRBD1,TRBV27
CASSPQGPSGYTF,TGTGCCAGCAGCCCACAGGGACCGAGCGGCTACACCTTC,once,13,TRBJ1-2,.,TRBV5-6